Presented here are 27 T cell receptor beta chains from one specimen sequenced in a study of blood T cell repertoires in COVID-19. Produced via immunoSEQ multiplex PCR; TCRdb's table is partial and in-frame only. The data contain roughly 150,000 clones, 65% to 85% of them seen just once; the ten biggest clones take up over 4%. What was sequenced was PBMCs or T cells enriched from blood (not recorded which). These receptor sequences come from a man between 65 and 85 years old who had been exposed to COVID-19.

The CDR3: CASSFTGTDTQYF. CDR3 nucleotides: TGTGCCAGCAGCTTCACAGGCACAGATACGCAGTATTTT. The chain joins TRBV7-6 to TRBJ2-3, with D uncertain. CDR3 length: 13 residues. Germline V gene data show CDR1 as SGHVS and CDR2 as FNYEAQ. V was pared by 3 bases and J by 1 base, with 5 bases between.

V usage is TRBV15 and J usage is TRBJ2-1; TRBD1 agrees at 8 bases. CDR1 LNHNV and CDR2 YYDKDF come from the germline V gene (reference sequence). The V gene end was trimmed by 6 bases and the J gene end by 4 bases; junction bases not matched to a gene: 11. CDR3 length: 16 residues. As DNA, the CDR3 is TGTGCCACCAGACGAGGTGGACAGGGTGTATACAATGAGCAGTTCTTC. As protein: CATRRGGQGVYNEQFF.

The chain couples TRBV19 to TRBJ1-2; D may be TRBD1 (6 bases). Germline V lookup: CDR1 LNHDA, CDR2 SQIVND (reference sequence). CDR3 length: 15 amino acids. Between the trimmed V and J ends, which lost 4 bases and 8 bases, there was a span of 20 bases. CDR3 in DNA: TGTGCCAGTAGTAATCCGGGACAAGCCAAGGGCGGCTACACCTTC. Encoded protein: CASSNPGQAKGGYTF.

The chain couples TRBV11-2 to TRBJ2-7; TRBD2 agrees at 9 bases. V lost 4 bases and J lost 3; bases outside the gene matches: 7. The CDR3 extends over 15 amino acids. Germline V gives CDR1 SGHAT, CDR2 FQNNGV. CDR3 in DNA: TGTGCCAGCAGCTCCAGGCTAGCGGGAATCTACGAGCAGTACTTC. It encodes CASSSRLAGIYEQYF.

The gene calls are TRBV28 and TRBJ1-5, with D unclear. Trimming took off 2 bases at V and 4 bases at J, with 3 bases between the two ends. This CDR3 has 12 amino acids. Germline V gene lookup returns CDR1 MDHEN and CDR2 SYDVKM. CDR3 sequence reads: CASSLPNQPQHF. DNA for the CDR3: TGTGCCAGCAGTTTACCTAATCAGCCCCAGCATTTT.

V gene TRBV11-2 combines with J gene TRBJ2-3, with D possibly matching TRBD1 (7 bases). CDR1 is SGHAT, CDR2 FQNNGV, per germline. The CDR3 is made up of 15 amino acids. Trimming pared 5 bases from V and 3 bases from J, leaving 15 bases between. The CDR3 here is CASSPGGMATDTQYF. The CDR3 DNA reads TGTGCCAGCAGCCCAGGGGGGATGGCGACAGATACGCAGTATTTT.

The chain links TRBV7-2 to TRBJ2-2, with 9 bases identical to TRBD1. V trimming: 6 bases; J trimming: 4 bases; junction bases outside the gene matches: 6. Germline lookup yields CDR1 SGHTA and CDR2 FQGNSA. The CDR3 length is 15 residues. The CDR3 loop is CASRTGTGLTGELFF. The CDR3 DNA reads TGTGCCAGCAGGACCGGGACAGGGCTCACCGGGGAGCTGTTTTTT.

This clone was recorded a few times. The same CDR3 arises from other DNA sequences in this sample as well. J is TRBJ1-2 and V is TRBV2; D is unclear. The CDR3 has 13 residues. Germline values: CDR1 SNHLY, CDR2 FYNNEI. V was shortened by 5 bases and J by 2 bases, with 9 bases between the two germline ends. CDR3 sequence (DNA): TGTGCCAGCAGTCCTGATCGGAACTATGGCTACACCTTC. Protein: CASSPDRNYGYTF.

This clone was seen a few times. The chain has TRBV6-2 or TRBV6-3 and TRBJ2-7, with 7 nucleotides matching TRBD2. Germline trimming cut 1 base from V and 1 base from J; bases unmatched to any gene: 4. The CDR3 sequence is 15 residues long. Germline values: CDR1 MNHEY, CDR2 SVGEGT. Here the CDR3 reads CASSYWASGSYEQYF. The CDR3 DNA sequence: TGTGCCAGCAGTTACTGGGCTAGCGGATCCTACGAGCAGTACTTC.

CDR3 DNA: TGTGCCAGCTCACCAACTTTTAAACCGTGGCCCCAGCATTTT. It yields the protein CASSPTFKPWPQHF. The chain carries TRBV18 and TRBJ1-5; D uncertain. CDR1 and CDR2 (germline): KGHSH, LQKENI. The ends were cut back, 2 bases at V and 9 bases at J, with 14 bases in the middle. The CDR3 has 14 amino acids.

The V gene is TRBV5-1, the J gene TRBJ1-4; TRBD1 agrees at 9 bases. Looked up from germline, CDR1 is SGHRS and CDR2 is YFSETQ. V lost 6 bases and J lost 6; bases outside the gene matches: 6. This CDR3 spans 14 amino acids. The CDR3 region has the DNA TGCGCCAGCACATCGGGACAGGGAGATGAAAAACTGTTTTTT. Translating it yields CASTSGQGDEKLFF. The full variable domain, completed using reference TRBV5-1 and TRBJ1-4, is KAGVTQTPRYLIKTRGQQVTLSCSPISGHRSVSWYQQTPGQGLQFLFEYFSETQRNKGNFPGRFSGRQFSNSRSEMNVSTLELGDSALYLCASTSGQGDEKLFFGSGTQLSVL.

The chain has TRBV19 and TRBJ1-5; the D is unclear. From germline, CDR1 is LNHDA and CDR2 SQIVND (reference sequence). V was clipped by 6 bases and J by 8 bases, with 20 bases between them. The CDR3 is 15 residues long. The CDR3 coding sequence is TGTGCCAGTAGCGAATTTAACATGGGCCTTAAGCCCCAGCATTTT. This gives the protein CASSEFNMGLKPQHF.

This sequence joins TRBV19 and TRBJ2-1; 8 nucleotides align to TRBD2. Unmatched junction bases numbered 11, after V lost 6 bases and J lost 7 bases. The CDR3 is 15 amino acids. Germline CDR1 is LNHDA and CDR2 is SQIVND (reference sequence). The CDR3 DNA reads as TGTGCCAGTAGAGTGGACGCGGGAGGTAGTAATGAGCAGTTCTTC. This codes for CASRVDAGGSNEQFF.

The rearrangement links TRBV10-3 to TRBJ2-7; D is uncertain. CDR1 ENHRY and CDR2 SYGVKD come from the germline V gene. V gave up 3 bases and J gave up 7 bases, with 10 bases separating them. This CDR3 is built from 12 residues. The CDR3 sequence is CAISDGLGEQYF. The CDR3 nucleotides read TGTGCCATCAGTGACGGTCTAGGAGAGCAGTACTTC.

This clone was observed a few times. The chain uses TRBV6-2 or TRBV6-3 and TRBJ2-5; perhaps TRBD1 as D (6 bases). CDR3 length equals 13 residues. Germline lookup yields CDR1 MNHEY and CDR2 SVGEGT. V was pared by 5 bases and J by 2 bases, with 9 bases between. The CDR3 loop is CASSLGQQETQYF. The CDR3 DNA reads TGTGCCAGCAGTCTTGGACAGCAAGAGACCCAGTACTTC.

The CDR3 spells CASSRRGTYEQYF. CDR3 DNA sequence: TGTGCCAGCAGTCGCAGGGGCACGTACGAGCAGTACTTC. This chain links TRBV14 with TRBJ2-7, with D possibly being TRBD1 (6 bases). Germline CDR1 SGHDN, CDR2 FVKESK. This CDR3 spans 13 amino acids. V lost 6 bases to trimming and J lost 4 bases, with 13 bases between them.

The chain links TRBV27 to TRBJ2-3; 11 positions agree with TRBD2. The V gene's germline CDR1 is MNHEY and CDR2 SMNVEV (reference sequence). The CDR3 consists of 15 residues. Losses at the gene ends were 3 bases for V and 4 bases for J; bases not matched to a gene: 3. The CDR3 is CASSFLAGGPDTQYF. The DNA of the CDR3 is TGTGCCAGCAGTTTTCTAGCGGGAGGACCAGATACGCAGTATTTT.

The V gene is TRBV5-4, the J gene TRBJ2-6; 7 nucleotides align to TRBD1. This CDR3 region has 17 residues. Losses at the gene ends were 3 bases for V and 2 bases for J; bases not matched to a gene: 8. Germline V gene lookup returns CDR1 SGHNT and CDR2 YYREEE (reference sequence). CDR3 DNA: TGTGCCAGCAGCTCCCAGCTTGACAGGGCTGGGGCCAACGTCCTGACTTTC. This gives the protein CASSSQLDRAGANVLTF.

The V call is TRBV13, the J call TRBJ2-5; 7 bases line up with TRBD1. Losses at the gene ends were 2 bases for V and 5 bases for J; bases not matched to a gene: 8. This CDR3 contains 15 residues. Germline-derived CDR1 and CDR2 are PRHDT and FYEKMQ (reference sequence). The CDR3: CASSLKRGQRETQYF. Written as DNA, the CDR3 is TGTGCCAGCAGCTTAAAGAGGGGGCAAAGGGAGACCCAGTACTTC.

CDR3 loop: CASSLGVVYEQYF. The CDR3 nucleotides are TGTGCCAGCAGTCTAGGGGTGGTCTACGAGCAGTACTTC. The V gene is TRBV2, the J gene TRBJ2-7; D is possibly TRBD1 (5 bases). The CDR3 consists of 13 residues. Trimming cost V 5 bases and J 3 bases, with 11 bases left between them. Germline V gene sequence: CDR1 SNHLY, CDR2 FYNNEI.

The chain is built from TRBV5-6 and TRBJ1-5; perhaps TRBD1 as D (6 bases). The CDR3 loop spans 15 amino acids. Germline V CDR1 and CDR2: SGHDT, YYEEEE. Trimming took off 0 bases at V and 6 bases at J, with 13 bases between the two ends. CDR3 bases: TGTGCCAGCAGCTTGGTGGGGGCGCAGGGTCAGCCCCAGCATTTT. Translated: CASSLVGAQGQPQHF.

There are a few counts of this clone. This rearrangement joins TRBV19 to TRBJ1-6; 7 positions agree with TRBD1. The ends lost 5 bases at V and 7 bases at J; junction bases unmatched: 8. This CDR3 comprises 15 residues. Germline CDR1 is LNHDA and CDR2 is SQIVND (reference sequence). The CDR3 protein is CASSPLGGQNSPLHF. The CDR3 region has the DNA TGTGCCAGTAGTCCGCTCGGGGGACAGAATTCACCCCTCCACTTT. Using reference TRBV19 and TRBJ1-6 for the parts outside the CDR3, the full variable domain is DGGITQSPKYLFRKEGQNVTLSCEQNLNHDAMYWYRQDPGQGLRLIYYSQIVNDFQKGDIAEGYSVSREKKESFPLTVTSAQKNPTAFYLCASSPLGGQNSPLHFGNGTRLTVT.

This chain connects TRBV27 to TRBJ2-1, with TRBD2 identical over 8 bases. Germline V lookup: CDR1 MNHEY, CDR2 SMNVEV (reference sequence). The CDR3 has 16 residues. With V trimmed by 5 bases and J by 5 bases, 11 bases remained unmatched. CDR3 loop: CASSPQGTSSNNEQFF. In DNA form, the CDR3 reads TGTGCCAGCAGTCCCCAAGGGACTAGTTCGAACAATGAGCAGTTCTTC.

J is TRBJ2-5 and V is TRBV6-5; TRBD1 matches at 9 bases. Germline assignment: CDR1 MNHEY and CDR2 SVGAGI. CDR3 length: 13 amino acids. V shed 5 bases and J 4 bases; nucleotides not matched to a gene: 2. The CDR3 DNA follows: TGTGCCAGCAGTAGGGACAGGGCAGAGACCCAGTACTTC. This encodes CASSRDRAETQYF.

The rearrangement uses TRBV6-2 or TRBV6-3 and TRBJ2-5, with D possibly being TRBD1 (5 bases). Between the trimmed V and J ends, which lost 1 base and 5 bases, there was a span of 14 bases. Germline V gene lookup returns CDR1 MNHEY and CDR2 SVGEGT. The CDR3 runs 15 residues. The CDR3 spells CASSYLAGIGETQYF. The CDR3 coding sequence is TGTGCCAGCAGTTACTTGGCAGGGATTGGTGAGACCCAGTACTTC.

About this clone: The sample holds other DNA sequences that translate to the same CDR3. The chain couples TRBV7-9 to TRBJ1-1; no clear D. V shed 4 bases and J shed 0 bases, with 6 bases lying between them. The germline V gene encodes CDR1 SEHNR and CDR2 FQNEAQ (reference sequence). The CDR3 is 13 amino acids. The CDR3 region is CASSSKLNTEAFF. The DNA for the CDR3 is TGTGCCAGCAGCTCGAAGCTGAACACTGAAGCTTTCTTT.

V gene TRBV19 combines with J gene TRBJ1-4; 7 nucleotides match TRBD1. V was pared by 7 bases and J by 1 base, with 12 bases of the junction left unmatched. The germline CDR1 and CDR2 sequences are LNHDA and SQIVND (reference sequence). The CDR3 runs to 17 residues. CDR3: CASTPPRGRRTNEKLFF. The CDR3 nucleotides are TGTGCCAGTACCCCTCCGAGGGGGCGGAGAACTAATGAAAAACTGTTTTTT.